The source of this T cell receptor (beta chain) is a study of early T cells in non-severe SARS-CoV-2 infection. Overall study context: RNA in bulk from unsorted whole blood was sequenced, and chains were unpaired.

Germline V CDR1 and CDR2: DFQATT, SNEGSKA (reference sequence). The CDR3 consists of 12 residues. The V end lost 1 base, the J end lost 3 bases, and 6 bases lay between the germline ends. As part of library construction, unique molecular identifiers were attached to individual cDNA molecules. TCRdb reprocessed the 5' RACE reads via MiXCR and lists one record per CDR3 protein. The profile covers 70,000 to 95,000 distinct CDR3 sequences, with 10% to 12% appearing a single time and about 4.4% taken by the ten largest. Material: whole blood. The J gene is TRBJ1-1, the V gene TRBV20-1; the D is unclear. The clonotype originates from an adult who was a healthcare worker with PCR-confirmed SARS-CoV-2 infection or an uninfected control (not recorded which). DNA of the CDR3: TGCAGTGCTAGAGCCGGGGACACTGAAGCTTTCTTT. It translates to CSARAGDTEAFF.